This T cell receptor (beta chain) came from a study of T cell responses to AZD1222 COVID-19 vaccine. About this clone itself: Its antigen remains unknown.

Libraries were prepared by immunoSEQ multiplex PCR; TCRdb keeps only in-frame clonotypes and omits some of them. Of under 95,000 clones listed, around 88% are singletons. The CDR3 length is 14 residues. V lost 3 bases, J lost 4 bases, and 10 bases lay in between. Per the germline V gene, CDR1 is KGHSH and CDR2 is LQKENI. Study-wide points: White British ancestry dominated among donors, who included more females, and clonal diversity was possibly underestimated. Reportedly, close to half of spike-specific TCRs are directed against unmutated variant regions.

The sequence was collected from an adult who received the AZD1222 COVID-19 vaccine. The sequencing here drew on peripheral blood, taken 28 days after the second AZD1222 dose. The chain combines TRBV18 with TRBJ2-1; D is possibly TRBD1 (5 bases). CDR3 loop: CASSPPQGYNEQFF. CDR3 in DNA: TGTGCCAGCTCACCCCCGCAGGGATACAATGAGCAGTTCTTC. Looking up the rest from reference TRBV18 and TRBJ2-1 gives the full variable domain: NAGVMQNPRHLVRRRGQEARLRCSPMKGHSHVYWYRQLPEEGLKFMVYLQKENIIDESGMPKERFSAEFPKEGPSILRIQQVVRGDSAAYFCASSPPQGYNEQFFGPGTRLTVL.